Sequencing of this T cell receptor (beta chain) was carried out in a study of cytomegalovirus exposure and HLA in healthy donors. This table comes from immunoSEQ multiplex PCR, and its TCRdb copy is limited to in-frame clones, with some not included. The sample yields under 50,000 clones, approximately 93% seen once. CDR1 is MNHNS and CDR2 is SASEGT in the germline V gene. Trimming shortened V by 7 bases and J by 6 bases, and 18 bases separated the two germline ends. The CDR3 runs 15 residues. The V gene is TRBV6-1, the J gene TRBJ1-4; the D gene is possibly TRBD1 (5 bases). The sequencing input was PBMCs. This TCR was sampled from a woman younger than 35 in good health and CMV-seronegative. The CDR3 loop is CASIGWEGVYEKLFF. CDR3 sequence (DNA): TGTGCCAGCATCGGTTGGGAAGGGGTTTATGAAAAACTGTTTTTT.